This TCR beta chain was sequenced for a study of control samples from healthy donors and cancer patients. The length of the CDR3 is 15 residues. Per the germline V gene, CDR1 is SGHRS and CDR2 is YFSETQ. Trimming removed 2 bases from V and 7 bases from J; junction bases left unmatched: 5. Sequenced by immunoSEQ multiplex PCR; TCRdb stores in-frame clones only, minus some. The table has about 61,000 clones, almost 90% seen once. The sequenced material came from PBMCs. The chain has TRBV5-1 and TRBJ1-6; 8 bases align to TRBD1. This TCR derives from a man aged 55-75 years with colorectal cancer. This chain's CDR3 is CASSFLQGGNSPLHF. DNA of the CDR3: TGCGCCAGCAGCTTTCTACAGGGGGGAAATTCACCCCTCCACTTT.